The 11 T cell receptor beta chains below were found in one sample sequenced in a study of T cells in Graves' hyperthyroidism and ophthalmopathy. Amplification of TCR beta CDR3 regions used RNA as the template. HTBI primers were employed in a first-round RT-PCR of the TCR CDR3. One entry per CDR3 protein, called by TCRdb with MiXCR from the multiplex PCR reads. The data show 500,000 to 650,000 distinct CDR3 sequences, around 13% seen once. The sequencing sample was made of blood. The receptors were gathered from a woman in her forties with Graves' hyperthyroidism.

This clonotype was seen more than once but under ten times. The chain combines TRBV28 with TRBJ2-7, with 8 bases fitting TRBD2. Germline CDR1 is MDHEN and CDR2 is SYDVKM. The CDR3 length is 16 residues. The junction had 9 bases not matched to a gene; V was cut back by 5 bases and J by 0 bases. CDR3 in amino acids: CASSRGAGVSSYEQYF. The CDR3 DNA reads TGTGCCAGCAGTAGAGGAGCGGGAGTGAGCTCCTACGAGCAGTACTTC.

The V call is TRBV12-3 or TRBV12-4, the J call TRBJ2-1, with TRBD1 identical over 9 bases. The CDR3 is 21 residues long. After removal of 8 bases from V and 2 bases from J, the junction contained 25 bases not matched to a gene. The CDR3 sequence is CASSPKTRDRDPGRAYNEQFF. CDR3 coding DNA: TGTGCCAGCTCACCAAAGACCCGGGACAGGGATCCCGGGAGAGCCTACAATGAGCAGTTCTTC.

This clonotype was detected many times. The chain combines TRBV7-9 with TRBJ2-3; D is uncertain. Between the trimmed V and J ends, which lost 5 bases and 0 bases, there was a span of 12 bases. The CDR3 consists of 15 residues. Germline CDR1 SEHNR, CDR2 FQNEAQ (reference sequence). The CDR3 nucleotides read TGTGCCAGCAGCCCTGCACTTTCTAGCACAGATACGCAGTATTTT. It translates to CASSPALSSTDTQYF.

This clonotype was seen a few times. The chain employs TRBV5-1 and TRBJ1-5; no clear D. The germline CDR1 and CDR2 sequences are SGHRS and YFSETQ. The CDR3 is 13 amino acids. Trimming pared 5 bases from V and 0 bases from J, leaving 6 bases between. The CDR3 DNA reads TGCGCCAGCAGTACAGCTAGCAATCAGCCCCAGCATTTT. Residues: CASSTASNQPQHF.

This clonotype showed up many times. The rearrangement uses TRBV5-5 and TRBJ1-1; no reliable D call. Deletions cut 7 bases from V and 5 bases from J, with 6 bases between. Germline CDR1 reads SGHKS; CDR2 reads YYEKEE (reference sequence). The CDR3 contains 10 residues. The CDR3 coding sequence is TGTGCCAGCCATAGTACTGAAGCTTTCTTT. This encodes CASHSTEAFF.

This clonotype was seen just once. J is TRBJ1-5 and V is TRBV28; D is unresolved. Germline CDR1 is MDHEN and CDR2 is SYDVKM. Trimming left V 4 bases short and J 5 bases short, with 6 bases between. This CDR3 is 12 amino acids long. CDR3 nucleotides: TGTGCCAGCAGTTCAGTTCATCAGCCCCAGCATTTT. Encoded protein: CASSSVHQPQHF.

This clonotype occurred many times. The V and J genes are TRBV28 and TRBJ2-1, with D perhaps TRBD1 or TRBD2 (5 bases each). The germline CDR1 and CDR2 sequences are MDHEN and SYDVKM. The CDR3 sequence is 15 residues long. The V end lost 7 bases, the J end lost 4 bases, and 17 bases lay between the germline ends. CDR3 loop: CASTSLGTVYNEQFF. CDR3 nucleotides: TGTGCCAGCACCTCACTAGGGACGGTATACAATGAGCAGTTCTTC.

This clonotype has at least ten counts. This rearrangement joins TRBV2 to TRBJ1-1; 11 bases match TRBD1. This CDR3 contains 14 residues. After removal of 6 bases from V and 4 bases from J, the junction contained 4 bases not matched to a gene. Germline V lookup: CDR1 SNHLY, CDR2 FYNNEI. CDR3: CASRGQGEGTEAFF. In DNA form, the CDR3 reads TGTGCCAGCAGGGGACAGGGGGAGGGCACTGAAGCTTTCTTT.

This clonotype was picked up many times. This chain links TRBV28 with TRBJ1-5, with D hard to call. With 6 bases removed from V and 1 base from J, the gap between germline ends came to 7 bases. The CDR3 consists of 13 residues. Germline CDR1 is MDHEN and CDR2 is SYDVKM. Written as DNA, the CDR3 is TGTGCCAGCAGGGTTGGGAGCAATCAGCCCCAGCATTTT. Translated, it gives CASRVGSNQPQHF.

This clonotype was observed at least ten times. This chain connects TRBV2 to TRBJ2-2; unclear D gene. V lost 6 bases, J lost 2 bases, and 4 bases lay in between. Germline V CDR1 and CDR2: SNHLY, FYNNEI. The CDR3 is 12 amino acids. The DNA for the CDR3 is TGTGCCAGCAGCGATAACACCGGGGAGCTGTTTTTT. Amino acid sequence: CASSDNTGELFF. The full variable domain, with the rest looked up from reference TRBV2 and TRBJ2-2, is EPEVTQTPSHQVTQMGQEVILRCVPISNHLYFYWYRQILGQKVEFLVSFYNNEISEKSEIFDDQFSVERPDGSNFTLKIRSTKLEDSAMYFCASSDNTGELFFGEGSRLTVL.

Only a few counts were recorded for this clonotype. In DNA form, the CDR3 reads TGCAGTGCTAACTCGGGAGGGCCCACAGATACGCAGTATTTT. This sequence encodes CSANSGGPTDTQYF. The V call is TRBV20-1, the J call TRBJ2-3; 8 positions match TRBD2. Germline CDR1 and CDR2: DFQATT and SNEGSKA (reference sequence). The CDR3 loop spans 14 amino acids. Unmatched junction bases numbered 5, after V lost 4 bases and J lost 2 bases.